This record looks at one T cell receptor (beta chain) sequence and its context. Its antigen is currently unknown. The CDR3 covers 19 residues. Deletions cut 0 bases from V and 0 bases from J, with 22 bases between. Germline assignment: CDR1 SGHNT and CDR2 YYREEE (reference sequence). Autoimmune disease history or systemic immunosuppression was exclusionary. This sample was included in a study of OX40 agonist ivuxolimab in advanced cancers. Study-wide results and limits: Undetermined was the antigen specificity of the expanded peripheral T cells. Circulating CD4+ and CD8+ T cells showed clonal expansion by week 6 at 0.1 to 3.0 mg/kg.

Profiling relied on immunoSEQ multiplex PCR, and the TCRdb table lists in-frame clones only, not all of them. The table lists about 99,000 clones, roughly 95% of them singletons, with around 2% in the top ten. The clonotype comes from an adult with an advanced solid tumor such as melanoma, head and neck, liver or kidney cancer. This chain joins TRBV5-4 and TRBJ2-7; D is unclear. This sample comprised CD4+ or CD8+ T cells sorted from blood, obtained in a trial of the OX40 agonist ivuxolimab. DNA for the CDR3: TGTGCCAGCAGCTTGGTGGTAGGTGGCAGCCTAGGATCCTCCTACGAGCAGTACTTC. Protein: CASSLVVGGSLGSSYEQYF.